This T cell receptor beta chain was identified during a study of beta chain features in type 1 diabetes. The CDR3 runs 14 residues. The V end lost 1 base, the J end lost 2 bases, and 6 bases lay between the germline ends. The germline V gene encodes CDR1 LGHNA and CDR2 YSLEER. Every bit of the isolated RNA underwent reverse transcription, so sequencing read expressed TCRB transcripts. This table comes from immunoSEQ multiplex PCR, and its TCRdb copy is limited to in-frame clones, with some not included. This repertoire shows around 250,000 clones, roughly 30% found once; its top ten account for 4%. This clone was seen ten or more times.

Sequencing was done on a sample of central memory CD4+ T cells from blood. The genes are TRBV4-3 and TRBJ2-1; D unclear. The TCR originated in a man aged 25-45 years in good health. This CDR3 reads CASSQVGAYNEQFF. CDR3 DNA: TGCGCCAGCAGCCAAGTTGGAGCCTACAATGAGCAGTTCTTC.